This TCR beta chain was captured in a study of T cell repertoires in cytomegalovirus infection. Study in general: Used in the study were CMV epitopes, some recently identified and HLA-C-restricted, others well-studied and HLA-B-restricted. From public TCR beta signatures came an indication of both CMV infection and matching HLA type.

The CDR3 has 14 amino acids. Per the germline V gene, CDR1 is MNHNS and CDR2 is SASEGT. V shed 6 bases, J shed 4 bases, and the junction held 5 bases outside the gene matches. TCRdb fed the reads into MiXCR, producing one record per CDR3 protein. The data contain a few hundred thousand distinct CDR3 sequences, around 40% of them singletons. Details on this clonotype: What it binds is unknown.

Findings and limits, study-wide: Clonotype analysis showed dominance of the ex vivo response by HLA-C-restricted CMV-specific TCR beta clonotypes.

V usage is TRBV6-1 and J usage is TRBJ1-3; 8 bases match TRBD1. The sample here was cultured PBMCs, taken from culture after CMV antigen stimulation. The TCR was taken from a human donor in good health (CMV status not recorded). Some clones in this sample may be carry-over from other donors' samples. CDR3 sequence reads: CASSHRDRGNTIYF. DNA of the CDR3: TGTGCCAGCAGCCACCGGGACAGGGGAAACACCATATATTTT.